These 5 T cell receptor beta chains were sequenced from one sample in a study of T cells after yellow fever vaccination. TCRdb reprocessed the 5' RACE reads with MiXCR, giving one entry per CDR3 protein. The sample lists fewer than 400,000 distinct CDR3 sequences, 6.2% occurring once. The specimen was PBMCs, collected 5 days after the yellow fever booster vaccination. The receptors derive from a man younger than 45 who received the YFV17D yellow fever vaccine.

This chain connects TRBV7-2 to TRBJ2-1; D unclear. Germline V gene data show CDR1 as SGHTA and CDR2 as FQGNSA. V lost 7 bases to trimming and J lost 0 bases, with 10 bases between them. The CDR3 length is 14 residues. DNA of the CDR3: TGTGCCAGCAACCGAGGATCCTCCTACAATGAGCAGTTCTTC. Encoded protein: CASNRGSSYNEQFF.

Points on this clonotype: The junction departs from the called germline gene at one end, perhaps through a read error. The chain combines TRBV3-1 with TRBJ2-7; D gene uncertain. Germline lookup yields CDR1 LGHDT and CDR2 YNNKEL (reference sequence). CDR3 size: 15 residues. Here the CDR3 reads CASTQTTTPSYEQYF. The DNA for the CDR3 is TGTGCCAGCACCCAAACGACAACTCCCTCCTACGAGCAGTACTTC.

In this sample, this clonotype turned up a few times. The rearrangement links TRBV7-9 to TRBJ2-1; no clear D. The germline CDR1 and CDR2 sequences are SEHNR and FQNEAQ (reference sequence). CDR3 length: 10 residues. Deletions cut 3 bases from V and 10 bases from J, with 4 bases between. The chain's CDR3 is CASSLEEQFF. The CDR3 DNA reads TGTGCCAGCAGCTTGGAGGAGCAGTTCTTC.

This clonotype was seen more than once but under ten times. This chain joins TRBV6-1 and TRBJ2-7; 10 bases are shared with TRBD2. The J segment lost 7 bases and the V segment lost 6 bases, leaving 12 bases of the junction unmatched. The germline V gene has CDR1 MNHNS and CDR2 SASEGT. This CDR3 spans 15 amino acids. This CDR3 reads CASRPPAGGPEEQYF. The CDR3 bases are TGTGCCAGCAGGCCTCCAGCGGGAGGGCCGGAAGAGCAGTACTTC.

This clonotype has a handful of counts. The V and J genes are TRBV29-1 and TRBJ2-7; 7 positions match TRBD2. The germline V gene encodes CDR1 SQVTM and CDR2 ANQGSEA. The CDR3 covers 14 residues. V lost 4 bases and J lost 4; bases outside the gene matches: 10. The CDR3 nucleotides read TGCAGCGTTGGGAGTGAGACTAGCACTTACGAGCAGTACTTC. Translated, it gives CSVGSETSTYEQYF.